This TCR beta chain was sequenced for a study of CXCR3-negative and CXCR3-positive naive CD8 T cells. Study-wide points: Against CXCR3-negative naive cells, CXCR3-positive naive cells showed more hydrophobic TRB CDR3s. Fresh PBMCs were used in most assays, and CXCR3 expression partially decreased after cryopreservation.

The germline gives CDR1 SQVTM, CDR2 ANQGSEA. The CDR3 has 17 residues. Remarks on this clonotype: What it binds is unknown.

Researchers prepared the TRB cDNA libraries using 5' RACE with UMI labels. With the 5' RACE reads reprocessed, TCRdb shows one record per CDR3 protein and no DNA. The sample totals about 8,500 distinct CDR3 sequences. The source of this sequence is a human donor in good health. Some clones in this sample may be carry-over from other donors' samples. The chain joins TRBV29-1 to TRBJ1-3. Sequenced: naive CXCR3- CD8+ T cells from blood. The subset is: CD45RO-CCR7+CD27+CD95- naive CD8+ T cells lacking CXCR3 (TNR3-). This CDR3 reads CSVEDLSYSISGNTIYF.